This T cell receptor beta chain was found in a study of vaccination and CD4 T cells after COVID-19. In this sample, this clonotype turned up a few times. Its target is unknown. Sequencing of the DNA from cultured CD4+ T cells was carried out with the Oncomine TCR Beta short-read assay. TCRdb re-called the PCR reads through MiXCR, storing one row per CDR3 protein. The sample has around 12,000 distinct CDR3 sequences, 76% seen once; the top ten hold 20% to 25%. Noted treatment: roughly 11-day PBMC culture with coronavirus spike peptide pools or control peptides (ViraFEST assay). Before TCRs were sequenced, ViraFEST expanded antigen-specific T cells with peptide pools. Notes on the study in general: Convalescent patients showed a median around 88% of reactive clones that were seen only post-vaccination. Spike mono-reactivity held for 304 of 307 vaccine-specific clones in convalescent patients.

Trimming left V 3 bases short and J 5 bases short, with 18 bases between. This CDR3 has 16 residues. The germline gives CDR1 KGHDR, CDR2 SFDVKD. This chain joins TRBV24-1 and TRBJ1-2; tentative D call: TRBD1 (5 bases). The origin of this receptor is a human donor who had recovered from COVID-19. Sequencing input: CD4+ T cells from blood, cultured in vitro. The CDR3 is CATSDGGKGNGYGYTF. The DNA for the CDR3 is TGTGCCACCAGTGATGGGGGGAAAGGTAACGGATATGGCTACACCTTC.